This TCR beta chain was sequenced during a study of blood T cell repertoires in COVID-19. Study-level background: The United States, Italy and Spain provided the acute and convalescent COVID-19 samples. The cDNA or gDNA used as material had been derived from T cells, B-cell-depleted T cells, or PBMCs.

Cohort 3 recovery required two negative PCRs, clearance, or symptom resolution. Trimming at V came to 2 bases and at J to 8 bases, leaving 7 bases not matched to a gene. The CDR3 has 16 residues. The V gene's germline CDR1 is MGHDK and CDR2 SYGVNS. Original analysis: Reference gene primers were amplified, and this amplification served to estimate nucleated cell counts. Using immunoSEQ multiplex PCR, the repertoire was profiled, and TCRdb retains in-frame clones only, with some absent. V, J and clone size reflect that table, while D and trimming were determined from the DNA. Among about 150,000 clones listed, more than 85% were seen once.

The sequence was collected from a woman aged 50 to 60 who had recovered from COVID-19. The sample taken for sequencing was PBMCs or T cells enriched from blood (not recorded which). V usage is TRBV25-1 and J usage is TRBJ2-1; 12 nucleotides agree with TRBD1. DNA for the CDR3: TGTGCCAGCAGTGAACGAGGGACAGGGGGCTTGGATGAGCAGTTCTTC. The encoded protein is CASSERGTGGLDEQFF.